Below, 3 T cell receptor beta chains from the same sample are listed, as sequenced in a study of T cell repertoires and HLA-DP antigens. The antigens of these receptors remain unknown. Sequenced by immunoSEQ multiplex PCR; TCRdb stores in-frame clones only, minus some. The sample yields some 110,000 clones, 80% to 95% seen once. The sample comprised CD4+ T cells from PBMCs. The receptors here all came from a woman aged 18-30 years in good health and CMV-seronegative.

This chain connects TRBV28 to TRBJ1-4, with D unresolved. This CDR3 has 13 amino acids. The ends were cut back, 3 bases at V and 7 bases at J, with 9 bases in the middle. Germline V gives CDR1 MDHEN, CDR2 SYDVKM. This chain's CDR3 is CASSLLGFEKLFF. For the CDR3, the DNA is TGTGCCAGCAGTTTGTTGGGTTTTGAAAAACTGTTTTTT.

The chain carries TRBV27 and TRBJ2-2, with D perhaps matching TRBD1 or TRBD2 (7 bases each). V lost 3 bases, J lost 4 bases, and 15 bases lay in between. This CDR3 contains 16 residues. Germline lookup yields CDR1 MNHEY and CDR2 SMNVEV (reference sequence). The CDR3 region has the DNA TGTGCCAGCAGTTTCCCCAGGGGGGGGAGCACCGGGGAGCTGTTTTTT. Protein product: CASSFPRGGSTGELFF.

The gene calls are TRBV5-6 and TRBJ2-3; 10 positions match TRBD2. The CDR3 totals 15 residues. Per germline, CDR1 SGHDT and CDR2 YYEEEE. With V trimmed by 3 bases and J by 1 base, 2 bases remained unmatched. This CDR3 reads CASSSGLAGTDTQYF. CDR3 in DNA: TGTGCCAGCAGCTCCGGACTAGCGGGCACAGATACGCAGTATTTT.